The present T cell receptor beta chain was sequenced within a study of cytomegalovirus exposure and HLA in healthy donors. The PCR ran on 60 Vbeta and 13 Jbeta primers. The assay was immunoSEQ multiplex PCR, and TCRdb's table has in-frame clones only and misses some. Of 200,000 or so clones detected, approximately 80% appear once; the ten largest clones hold 6%. V was trimmed by 1 base and J by 1 base, leaving 8 bases between them. The CDR3 loop spans 15 amino acids. Germline CDR1 KGHSH, CDR2 LQKENI. This clonotype was obtained from a woman in her 30s in good health and CMV-seropositive. What was sequenced was PBMCs. This chain joins TRBV18 and TRBJ1-3; a weak D match, TRBD1 (5 bases). The CDR3 nucleotides are TGTGCCAGCTCACCACGGACACAATCTGGAAACACCATATATTTT. Translating it yields CASSPRTQSGNTIYF. Complete variable domain (other parts from reference TRBV18 and TRBJ1-3): NAGVMQNPRHLVRRRGQEARLRCSPMKGHSHVYWYRQLPEEGLKFMVYLQKENIIDESGMPKERFSAEFPKEGPSILRIQQVVRGDSAAYFCASSPRTQSGNTIYFGEGSWLTVV.